This TCR beta chain appears in the sequencing data of a study of T-cell reconstitution after alpha-beta-depleted transplantation in children. The count of this clonotype is one. What it binds is not known. The study, taken as a whole, reports: T-cell numbers and diversity one year post-transplant derived largely from freshly generated T cells. Certain patients had high TCRbeta diversity at day 60, and it came from recipient T cells and thymic progenitors that survived. Several hundred graft clones that had expanded were reportedly the source of alpha-beta T cells about two months after transplant.

The CDR3 is made up of 14 amino acids. Unmatched junction bases numbered 5, after V lost 3 bases and J lost 4 bases. The V gene's germline CDR1 is MDHEN and CDR2 SYDVKM. Library preparation (for TCRbeta) was performed with unique molecular identifiers. TCRdb re-called the PCR reads with MiXCR, one entry per CDR3 protein. The sample consists of 900,000 or so distinct CDR3 sequences, about 16% of them appearing once. This sequence was found in a male patient between 5 and 17 years old who had a stem cell transplant for acute lymphoblastic leukemia, so the T cells may come from the graft donor. Specimen: PBMCs, mostly from graft donor cells, collected 360 days after TCRalphabeta/CD19-depleted stem cell transplant. The chain links TRBV28 to TRBJ2-7; 8 bases are a match to TRBD2. In nucleotides, the CDR3 is TGTGCCAGCAGTTTCATAAGCGGGAGTTACGAGCAGTACTTC. This gives the protein CASSFISGSYEQYF.